The TCR beta chain described here comes from a study of OX40 agonist ivuxolimab in advanced cancers. Study conclusions and caveats: Antigen specificity remained undetermined for the expanded peripheral T cells. Circulating CD4+ and CD8+ T cells showed clonal expansion by week 6 at 0.1 to 3.0 mg/kg. Expansion of clones was among the lowest in partial responders at 0.1-3.0 mg/kg. The mean number of expanded clones was higher in CD8+ T cells than in CD4+.

With regard to this clone: The target antigen is unknown.

Clones were sequenced by immunoSEQ multiplex PCR, and TCRdb holds only the in-frame ones, with some missing. Here the sample spans around 32,000 clones, around 90% being singletons. V shed 7 bases and J shed 6 bases, with 10 bases lying between them. This CDR3 spans 12 amino acids. Germline CDR1 is MNHNS and CDR2 is SASEGT. The source was CD4+ or CD8+ T cells sorted from blood, collected in a trial of the OX40 agonist ivuxolimab. The chain recombines TRBV6-1 with TRBJ2-1; D is unresolved. This sequence was found in an adult with an advanced solid tumor such as melanoma, head and neck, liver or kidney cancer. CDR3 region: CASNYISNEQFF. The CDR3 DNA follows: TGTGCCAGCAATTATATCTCCAATGAGCAGTTCTTC.